The 21 T cell receptor beta chains below come from one sample, sequenced in a study of PD-L1 blockade in urothelial cancer (TCRdb year 2017). According to the study, the label for this sample's time point signals: peripheral blood 6 weeks after treatment start. The library was obtained by the immunoSEQ multiplex PCR assay. TCRdb's version of the immuneACCESS table is confined to in-frame rearrangements and falls short of the full clone set. An unresolved V gene accounts for under half of the shortfall where checked; the remainder is of unknown origin. The sample profile shows about 120,000 clones; about 91% of them were found once. The ten largest clones capture 3% to 4.5% of the sample. Sequencing was performed on PBMCs, taken around atezolizumab (anti-PD-L1) treatment. The receptors were sampled from a man aged 60-69 years with urothelial cancer.

The chain carries TRBV7-2 and TRBJ2-3; D is unresolved. The V gene's germline CDR1 is SGHTA and CDR2 FQGNSA. Trimming shortened V by 5 bases and J by 4 bases, and 7 bases separated the two germline ends. The CDR3 consists of 12 residues. The CDR3 region has the DNA TGTGCCAGCAGCCTAACGGCAGATACGCAGTATTTT. Translating gives CASSLTADTQYF.

This rearrangement joins TRBV30 to TRBJ2-6; TRBD1 matches 10 bases. Germline V lookup: CDR1 GTSNPN, CDR2 SVGIG (reference sequence). The CDR3 length is 14 residues. Unmatched junction bases numbered 7, after V lost 2 bases and J lost 12 bases. The CDR3 DNA reads TGTGCCTGGAGTACGGGACAGGGGCTAGGCGTCCTGACTTTC. Translation: CAWSTGQGLGVLTF.

Points on this clone: The identical CDR3 is also encoded by other nucleotide sequences in the sample. V usage is TRBV5-1 and J usage is TRBJ2-3; the match to TRBD2 covers 9 bases. Germline V lookup: CDR1 SGHRS, CDR2 YFSETQ. The J segment lost 3 bases and the V segment lost 7 bases, leaving 3 bases of the junction unmatched. This CDR3 has 13 residues. The CDR3 DNA follows: TGCGCCAGCTTAGCGGGGGAAACAGATACGCAGTATTTT. This translates into CASLAGETDTQYF.

The chain has TRBV5-1 and TRBJ1-4, with a possible D match to TRBD1 (6 bases). CDR3 length equals 15 residues. Trimming shortened V by 5 bases and J by 8 bases, and 19 bases separated the two germline ends. Germline CDR1 and CDR2: SGHRS and YFSETQ. CDR3 nucleotides: TGCGCCAGCAGTCCTACAGGGCTCCGAAGGGAAAAACTGTTTTTT. It codes for CASSPTGLRREKLFF.

The chain is built from TRBV7-2 and TRBJ2-3; 12 bases match TRBD2. Germline V CDR1 and CDR2: SGHTA, FQGNSA. This CDR3 has 16 residues. V was pared by 4 bases and J by 2 bases, with 4 bases of the junction left unmatched. The CDR3 reads CASSSRTSGATDTQYF. As DNA, the CDR3 is TGTGCCAGCAGCTCCCGGACTAGCGGGGCCACAGATACGCAGTATTTT.

This chain joins TRBV5-1 and TRBJ2-1, with TRBD2 matching over 15 bases. Germline V CDR1 and CDR2: SGHRS, YFSETQ. The ends lost 0 bases at V and 4 bases at J; junction bases unmatched: 11. The length of the CDR3 is 20 residues. The CDR3 nucleotides read TGCGCCAGCAGCTTGGAAGGCAGTCTGGGACTAGCGGGAGGATACAATGAGCAGTTCTTC. It specifies CASSLEGSLGLAGGYNEQFF.

The chain recombines TRBV5-4 with TRBJ2-7, with 10 nucleotides matching TRBD2. The CDR3 sequence is 16 residues long. J lost 7 bases, V lost 1 base, and 11 bases had no gene match. Germline loops: CDR1 SGHNT, CDR2 YYREEE (reference sequence). CDR3 amino acids: CASSLSFSGGAREQYF. CDR3 nucleotides: TGTGCCAGCAGCTTGTCCTTCAGCGGGGGGGCGAGGGAGCAGTACTTC. Full variable domain (outside the CDR3, taken from reference TRBV5-4 and TRBJ2-7): ETGVTQSPTHLIKTRGQQVTLRCSSQSGHNTVSWYQQALGQGPQFIFQYYREEENGRGNFPPRFSGLQFPNYSSELNVNALELDDSALYLCASSLSFSGGAREQYFGPGTRLTVT.

This chain connects TRBV4-1 to TRBJ2-5, with D perhaps matching TRBD2 (5 bases). Germline CDR1 reads MGHRA; CDR2 reads YSYEKL. This CDR3 is built from 16 residues. The V gene lost 1 base and the J gene lost 8 bases, with 20 bases spanning the gap. The CDR3 DNA sequence: TGCGCCAGCAGCCAAGTTGGGCGGGCTCTCCGGATAACCCAGTACTTC. Protein: CASSQVGRALRITQYF.

The CDR3 reads CASSQTGGSYNSPLHF. CDR3 bases: TGTGCCAGCAGCCAAACAGGGGGCTCCTATAATTCACCCCTCCACTTT. The gene calls are TRBV14 and TRBJ1-6; TRBD1 agrees at 8 bases. Trimming took 2 bases from V and 0 from J; bases not matched to a gene: 0. The length of the CDR3 is 16 residues. Germline V lookup: CDR1 SGHDN, CDR2 FVKESK.

The CDR3: CASSPGGRETQYF. DNA of the CDR3: TGCGCCAGCAGCCCAGGGGGCCGAGAGACCCAGTACTTC. The chain couples TRBV5-1 to TRBJ2-5, with 8 bases that match TRBD1. This CDR3 spans 13 amino acids. Trimming took 4 bases from V and 4 from J; bases not matched to a gene: 3. Germline assignment: CDR1 SGHRS and CDR2 YFSETQ.

This chain connects TRBV23-1 to TRBJ2-7; 7 nucleotides align to TRBD1. TRBV23-1 is marked as an open reading frame, function uncertain. The CDR3 totals 16 residues. V lost 0 bases to trimming and J lost 0 bases; unmatched junction nucleotides: 5. The CDR3 reads CASSQSPTGSSYEQYF. The CDR3 DNA is TGCGCCAGCAGTCAATCCCCGACAGGGAGCTCCTACGAGCAGTACTTC.

CDR3 nucleotides: TGTGCCAGCAGCTTAGTCACTAGCGGGTTCTACGAGCAGTACTTC. Amino acid sequence: CASSLVTSGFYEQYF. The V gene is TRBV7-2, the J gene TRBJ2-7, with 9 bases fitting TRBD2. V lost 1 base, J lost 3 bases, and 4 bases stayed unmatched. CDR3 length equals 15 residues. CDR1 is SGHTA, CDR2 FQGNSA, per germline.

This sequence joins TRBV15 and TRBJ1-3, with D hard to call. Germline CDR1 and CDR2: LNHNV and YYDKDF (reference sequence). Trimming left V 3 bases short and J 11 bases short, with 14 bases between. This CDR3 has 13 amino acids. This chain's CDR3 is CATSRGKEKAIYF. CDR3 DNA sequence: TGTGCCACCAGCAGGGGTAAGGAGAAGGCCATATATTTT. Full variable domain (remainder filled in from reference TRBV15 and TRBJ1-3): DAMVIQNPRYQVTQFGKPVTLSCSQTLNHNVMYWYQQKSSQAPKLLFHYYDKDFNNEADTPDNFQSRRPNTSFCFLDIRSPGLGDTAMYLCATSRGKEKAIYFGEGSWLTVV.

The chain joins TRBV5-1 to TRBJ1-4; TRBD1 agrees at 9 bases. The junction had 4 bases not matched to a gene; V was cut back by 4 bases and J by 3 bases. The length of the CDR3 is 15 residues. Germline CDR1 SGHRS, CDR2 YFSETQ. Here the CDR3 reads CASSGQGSSNEKLFF. The CDR3 region has the DNA TGCGCCAGCAGCGGACAGGGGAGCTCTAATGAAAAACTGTTTTTT. The whole variable domain, remainder taken from reference TRBV5-1 and TRBJ1-4, is KAGVTQTPRYLIKTRGQQVTLSCSPISGHRSVSWYQQTPGQGLQFLFEYFSETQRNKGNFPGRFSGRQFSNSRSEMNVSTLELGDSALYLCASSGQGSSNEKLFFGSGTQLSVL.

The chain is built from TRBV7-6 and TRBJ2-7, with 13 bases aligning to TRBD2. Germline V gene lookup returns CDR1 SGHVS and CDR2 FNYEAQ. Trimming removed 5 bases from V and 6 bases from J; junction bases left unmatched: 4. The CDR3 has 14 amino acids. CDR3 coding DNA: TGTGCCAGCAGCCTTGGACTAGCGGGAGTCGAGCAGTACTTC. Residues: CASSLGLAGVEQYF.

This sequence joins TRBV7-2 and TRBJ2-1; no reliable D call. Germline V gene lookup returns CDR1 SGHTA and CDR2 FQGNSA. The CDR3 extends over 17 amino acids. V lost 5 bases, J lost 0 bases, and 17 bases lay in between. In nucleotides, the CDR3 is TGTGCCAGCAGCCGCCTGGATAGCCGCTACTCCTACAATGAGCAGTTCTTC. It specifies CASSRLDSRYSYNEQFF.

The chain links TRBV25-1 to TRBJ2-5; D is perhaps TRBD2 (6 bases). This CDR3 spans 15 amino acids. V shed 0 bases and J shed 4 bases, with 12 bases lying between them. Germline CDR1 MGHDK, CDR2 SYGVNS. The DNA of the CDR3 is TGTGCCAGCAGTGAATACGGGGGAGTTACAGAGACCCAGTACTTC. It yields the protein CASSEYGGVTETQYF.

V gene TRBV27 combines with J gene TRBJ2-7; 10 nucleotides agree with TRBD1. Trimming removed 2 bases from V and 3 bases from J; junction bases left unmatched: 4. CDR1 is MNHEY and CDR2 is SMNVEV in the germline V gene (reference sequence). CDR3 length: 15 residues. CDR3 in amino acids: CASSLTGQGHYEQYF. CDR3 coding DNA: TGTGCCAGCAGTTTAACGGGACAGGGGCACTACGAGCAGTACTTC.

The V and J genes are TRBV9 and TRBJ2-2, with 8 nucleotides matching TRBD1. CDR1 SGDLS and CDR2 YYNGEE come from the germline V gene. Unmatched junction bases numbered 7, after V lost 0 bases and J lost 6 bases. The CDR3 covers 16 residues. The CDR3 DNA sequence: TGTGCCAGCAGCGTAGGGACAGGGAACTCTGCCGGGGAGCTGTTTTTT. Its protein is CASSVGTGNSAGELFF.

This sequence joins TRBV6-6 and TRBJ1-1, with a tentative D call TRBD1 (6 bases). Germline CDR1 is MNHNY and CDR2 is SVGAGI (reference sequence). The ends were cut back, 2 bases at V and 1 base at J, with 11 bases in the middle. The CDR3 runs 15 residues. The CDR3 region has the DNA TGTGCCAGCAGTTACACAGGGAGCTGGAACACTGAAGCTTTCTTT. As protein: CASSYTGSWNTEAFF.

The count of this clone is one. This chain links TRBV2 with TRBJ2-2; a possible D gene is TRBD2 (5 bases). The CDR3 covers 13 residues. The V end lost 4 bases, the J end lost 5 bases, and 8 bases lay between the germline ends. The germline gives CDR1 SNHLY, CDR2 FYNNEI. The DNA of the CDR3 is TGTGCCAGCAGTGCTCGGGGAACCGGGGAGCTGTTTTTT. Its translation: CASSARGTGELFF.